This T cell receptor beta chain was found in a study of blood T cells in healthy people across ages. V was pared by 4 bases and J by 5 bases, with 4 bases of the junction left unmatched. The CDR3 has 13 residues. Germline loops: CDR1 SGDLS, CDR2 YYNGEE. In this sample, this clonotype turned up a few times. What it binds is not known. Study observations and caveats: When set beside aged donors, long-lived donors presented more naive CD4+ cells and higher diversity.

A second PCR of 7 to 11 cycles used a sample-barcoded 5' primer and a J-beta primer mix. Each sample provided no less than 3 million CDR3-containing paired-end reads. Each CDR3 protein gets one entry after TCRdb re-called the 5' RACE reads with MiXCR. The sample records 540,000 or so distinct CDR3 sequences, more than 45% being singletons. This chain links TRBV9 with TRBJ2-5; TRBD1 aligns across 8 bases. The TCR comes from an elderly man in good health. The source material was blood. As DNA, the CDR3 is TGTGCCAGCAGCAAGACAGGGGTCGAGACCCAGTACTTC. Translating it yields CASSKTGVETQYF.